This passage covers 24 T cell receptor beta chains from one sample sequenced in a study of cytomegalovirus exposure and HLA in healthy donors. With 60 Vbeta and 13 Jbeta primers, the PCR was carried out. Measured with immunoSEQ multiplex PCR; TCRdb has only the in-frame clones, and not every one. The data show over 200,000 clones, 77% seen once. Source material: PBMCs. Receptors originate from a woman aged 55-70 years in good health and CMV-seropositive.

V and J are TRBV9 and TRBJ2-3; 12 bases line up with TRBD2. V lost 0 bases, J lost 4 bases, and 6 bases stayed unmatched. There are 17 residues in the CDR3. Germline CDR1 and CDR2: SGDLS and YYNGEE. CDR3: CASSVGTSGGLADTQYF. In DNA, the CDR3 is TGTGCCAGCAGCGTAGGAACTAGCGGGGGGTTGGCAGATACGCAGTATTTT.

This chain uses TRBV5-1 with TRBJ2-5; 9 bases align to TRBD2. Trimming at V came to 2 bases and at J to 3 bases, leaving 2 bases not matched to a gene. In germline, CDR1 is SGHRS, CDR2 YFSETQ. The CDR3 runs 14 residues. CDR3 sequence reads: CASSFSSGKETQYF. The DNA of the CDR3 is TGCGCCAGCAGCTTCTCTAGCGGGAAAGAGACCCAGTACTTC.

In DNA form, the CDR3 reads TGTGCCAGCAGCTTGGGGACTATCCCGACCCAGTACTTC. Translating it yields CASSLGTIPTQYF. The chain has TRBV5-5 and TRBJ2-5; D may be TRBD2 (6 bases). V gave up 0 bases and J gave up 7 bases, with 10 bases separating them. The germline V gene encodes CDR1 SGHKS and CDR2 YYEKEE (reference sequence). The CDR3 totals 13 residues.

The chain employs TRBV5-1 and TRBJ1-4; D ambiguous. V shed 0 bases and J shed 1 base, with 7 bases lying between them. The CDR3 is 15 amino acids. Germline assignment: CDR1 SGHRS and CDR2 YFSETQ. CDR3 bases: TGCGCCAGCAGCTTGGTCGGGGTAACTAATGAAAAACTGTTTTTT. Protein product: CASSLVGVTNEKLFF. The full variable domain, completed using reference TRBV5-1 and TRBJ1-4, is KAGVTQTPRYLIKTRGQQVTLSCSPISGHRSVSWYQQTPGQGLQFLFEYFSETQRNKGNFPGRFSGRQFSNSRSEMNVSTLELGDSALYLCASSLVGVTNEKLFFGSGTQLSVL.

The chain couples TRBV2 to TRBJ2-1; 12 nucleotides line up with TRBD2. Trimming removed 6 bases from V and 16 bases from J; junction bases left unmatched: 7. Looked up from germline, CDR1 is SNHLY and CDR2 is FYNNEI. The CDR3 consists of 12 residues. The CDR3 loop is CASSDRTSGNFF. CDR3 sequence (DNA): TGTGCCAGCAGCGACCGGACTAGCGGGAACTTCTTC.

V gene TRBV13 combines with J gene TRBJ2-7; no clear D. The ends were cut back, 3 bases at V and 1 base at J, with 7 bases in the middle. Germline V gene data show CDR1 as PRHDT and CDR2 as FYEKMQ (reference sequence). The CDR3 runs to 13 residues. CDR3 protein: CASSLRQSYEQYF. In nucleotides, the CDR3 is TGTGCCAGCAGCTTGAGGCAGTCCTACGAGCAGTACTTC.

The table lists this clone with a few counts. The CDR3 bases are TGTGCCAGCAGCCAAGATCAGGGATTGGGAGGGATCACAGATACGCAGTATTTT. Amino acids: CASSQDQGLGGITDTQYF. The chain recombines TRBV4-2 with TRBJ2-3; TRBD2 aligns across 7 bases. Per the germline V gene, CDR1 is LGHNA and CDR2 is YNFKEQ. J was trimmed by 2 bases and V by 0 bases; bases with no gene match: 11. The CDR3 sequence is 18 residues long.

The CDR3 DNA is TGTGCCAGCTCACCGAGCGGCAACTATGGCTACACCTTC. Its translation: CASSPSGNYGYTF. V and J are TRBV18 and TRBJ1-2; unclear D gene. The CDR3 has 13 amino acids. Germline V gives CDR1 KGHSH, CDR2 LQKENI. V was cut by 3 bases and J by 2 bases, with 7 bases left in between.

The chain uses TRBV30 and TRBJ2-7; TRBD1 might be the D (7 bases). The CDR3 contains 12 residues. Trimming left V 5 bases short and J 6 bases short, with 14 bases between. The germline V gene encodes CDR1 GTSNPN and CDR2 SVGIG (reference sequence). The CDR3 nucleotides read TGTGCCTGGGAGACCAGGGGGGTCGAGCAGTACTTC. Translation gives CAWETRGVEQYF.

The chain has TRBV6-4 and TRBJ2-2; 9 nucleotides match TRBD1. V was clipped by 5 bases and J by 6 bases; unmatched bases: 7. The CDR3 totals 15 residues. CDR1 is MRHNA and CDR2 is SNTAGT in the germline V gene. CDR3 residues: CASSPGTGYAGELFF. As DNA, the CDR3 is TGTGCCAGCAGTCCCGGGACAGGGTATGCCGGGGAGCTGTTTTTT.

This chain connects TRBV5-1 to TRBJ1-1, with D perhaps TRBD1 (6 bases). Trimming shortened V by 6 bases and J by 8 bases, and 11 bases separated the two germline ends. The CDR3 length is 11 residues. Germline V gene lookup returns CDR1 SGHRS and CDR2 YFSETQ. CDR3 nucleotide sequence: TGCGCCAGCATCTTAGGGACAGAAGCTTTCTTT. The encoded protein is CASILGTEAFF.

The count of this clone is one. The V call is TRBV5-1, the J call TRBJ1-1; no definite D call. Trimming stripped 0 bases from V and 2 bases from J, with 11 bases between. Germline assignment: CDR1 SGHRS and CDR2 YFSETQ. There are 15 residues in the CDR3. DNA for the CDR3: TGCGCCAGCAGCTTGGTCGAGGGCGCAAACACTGAAGCTTTCTTT. Translating gives CASSLVEGANTEAFF.

J is TRBJ1-1 and V is TRBV5-6; D call uncertain. Germline values: CDR1 SGHDT, CDR2 YYEEEE. This CDR3 spans 14 amino acids. Trimming took 6 bases from V and 1 from J, leaving 13 bases between them. CDR3: CASTGWESNTEAFF. CDR3 nucleotide sequence: TGTGCCAGCACGGGGTGGGAATCGAACACTGAAGCTTTCTTT.

This clone was detected a few times. This sequence joins TRBV5-4 and TRBJ2-2; TRBD2 matches 10 bases. Germline lookup yields CDR1 SGHNT and CDR2 YYREEE (reference sequence). This CDR3 has 16 residues. Trimming at V came to 4 bases and at J to 1 base, leaving 4 bases not matched to a gene. CDR3 loop: CASSPRLAGNTGELFF. In DNA, the CDR3 is TGTGCCAGCAGCCCCCGACTAGCGGGGAACACCGGGGAGCTGTTTTTT.

This clone was seen more than once but under ten times. V gene TRBV20-1 combines with J gene TRBJ1-2, with D maybe TRBD1 (6 bases). The germline V and J ends were trimmed by 5 bases and 8 bases, with 12 bases remaining between them. This CDR3 is built from 11 residues. Germline loops: CDR1 DFQATT, CDR2 SNEGSKA (reference sequence). DNA of the CDR3: TGCAGTGCTCCGAACAGGGAAGGCTACACCTTC. This encodes CSAPNREGYTF.

The chain recombines TRBV5-5 with TRBJ1-5; D uncertain. Trimming stripped 1 base from V and 5 bases from J, with 7 bases between. Germline lookup yields CDR1 SGHKS and CDR2 YYEKEE (reference sequence). This CDR3 is 13 amino acids long. This chain's CDR3 is CASSLNSDQPQHF. In nucleotides, the CDR3 is TGTGCCAGCAGCTTGAACTCGGATCAGCCCCAGCATTTT.

The chain uses TRBV5-6 and TRBJ1-5, with 9 bases matching TRBD1. From germline, CDR1 is SGHDT and CDR2 YYEEEE. The CDR3 sequence is 17 residues long. V was clipped by 4 bases and J by 6 bases; unmatched bases: 14. The CDR3 here is CASSRTGEMGKGQPQHF. The CDR3, as DNA: TGTGCCAGCAGCCGGACAGGGGAAATGGGAAAGGGTCAGCCCCAGCATTTT.

The rearrangement links TRBV29-1 to TRBJ1-2, with no clear D. The CDR3 has 14 residues. V lost 4 bases and J 4 bases, leaving 16 bases between the germline ends. Germline V CDR1 and CDR2: SQVTM, ANQGSEA. CDR3 bases: TGCAGCGTTGGACTGTCGACCCTCGGCTATGGCTACACCTTC. It yields the protein CSVGLSTLGYGYTF.

The chain is built from TRBV5-4 and TRBJ2-1; TRBD2 matches at 9 bases. The CDR3 extends over 15 amino acids. With V trimmed by 6 bases and J by 3 bases, 7 bases remained unmatched. Germline loops: CDR1 SGHNT, CDR2 YYREEE (reference sequence). The CDR3 DNA follows: TGTGCCAGCACCCTGACTAGCGGCTACTACAATGAGCAGTTCTTC. It translates to CASTLTSGYYNEQFF.

The rearrangement links TRBV25-1 to TRBJ1-2; possible D gene TRBD1, 6 bases. The CDR3 covers 14 residues. The V end lost 0 bases, the J end lost 5 bases, and 10 bases lay between the germline ends. The V gene's germline CDR1 is MGHDK and CDR2 SYGVNS. Written as DNA, the CDR3 is TGTGCCAGCAGTGAATATGGGGGCGGGTATGGCTACACCTTC. Its translation: CASSEYGGGYGYTF.

The CDR3 loop is CASSDGQGVSEQYF. The CDR3 coding sequence is TGTGCCAGCAGTGACGGACAGGGGGTTAGCGAGCAGTACTTC. The chain carries TRBV2 and TRBJ2-7; TRBD1 agrees at 10 bases. Germline CDR1 is SNHLY and CDR2 is FYNNEI. With V trimmed by 3 bases and J by 6 bases, 5 bases remained unmatched. This CDR3 region has 14 residues.

The table lists this clone with a few counts. The CDR3: CASSVAGTGKSGELFF. The CDR3 DNA follows: TGTGCCAGCAGCGTAGCCGGGACAGGGAAGAGCGGGGAGCTGTTTTTT. The chain has TRBV9 and TRBJ2-2; 9 nucleotides match TRBD1. The CDR3 is 16 residues long. Germline V gene sequence: CDR1 SGDLS, CDR2 YYNGEE. The V segment lost 0 bases and the J segment 7 bases; nucleotides outside the gene matches: 7.

The CDR3: CASSDSTGRETQYF. The CDR3 DNA is TGTGCCAGCAGTGACTCGACAGGGCGGGAGACCCAGTACTTC. V usage is TRBV6-4 and J usage is TRBJ2-5; 7 bases are shared with TRBD1. Germline assignment: CDR1 MRHNA and CDR2 SNTAGT. This CDR3 is built from 14 residues. V lost 0 bases, J lost 5 bases, and 3 bases stayed unmatched.

The rearrangement joins TRBV6-4 to TRBJ1-2; 8 bases map to TRBD1. The germline gives CDR1 MRHNA, CDR2 SNTAGT. After removal of 6 bases from V and 5 bases from J, the junction contained 5 bases not matched to a gene. The CDR3 length is 13 residues. CDR3 coding DNA: TGTGCCAGCAGGCGGACAGGGACTTATGGCTACACCTTC. It is translated as CASRRTGTYGYTF.